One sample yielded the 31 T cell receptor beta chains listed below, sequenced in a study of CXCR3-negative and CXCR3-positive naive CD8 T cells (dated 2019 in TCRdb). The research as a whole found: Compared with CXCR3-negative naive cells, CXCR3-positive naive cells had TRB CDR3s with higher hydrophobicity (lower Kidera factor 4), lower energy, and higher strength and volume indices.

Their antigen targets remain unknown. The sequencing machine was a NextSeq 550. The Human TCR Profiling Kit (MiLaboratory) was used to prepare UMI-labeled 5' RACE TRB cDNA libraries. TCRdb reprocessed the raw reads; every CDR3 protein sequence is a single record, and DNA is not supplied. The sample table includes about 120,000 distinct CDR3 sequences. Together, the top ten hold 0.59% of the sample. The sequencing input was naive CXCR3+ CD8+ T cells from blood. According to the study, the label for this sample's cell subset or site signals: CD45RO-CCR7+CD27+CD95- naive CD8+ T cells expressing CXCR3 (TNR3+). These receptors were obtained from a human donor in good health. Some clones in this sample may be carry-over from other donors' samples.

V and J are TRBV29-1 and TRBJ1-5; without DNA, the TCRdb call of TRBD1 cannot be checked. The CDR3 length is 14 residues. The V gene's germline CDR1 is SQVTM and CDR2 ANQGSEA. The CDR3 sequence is CSVLTGLGNQPQHF.

Here the CDR3 reads CASSVTGTSGGWNEQFF. The chain is built from TRBV9 and TRBJ2-1; the TCRdb D gene call, TRBD2, has no DNA to confirm it. The CDR3 runs to 17 residues. Germline values: CDR1 SGDLS, CDR2 YYNGEE.

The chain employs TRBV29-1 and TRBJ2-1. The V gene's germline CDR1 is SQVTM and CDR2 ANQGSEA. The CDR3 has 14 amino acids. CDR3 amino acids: CSVEDEQSYNEQFF.

The CDR3 spells CASSSDAGNQPQHF. The chain combines TRBV7-9 with TRBJ1-5. The CDR3 covers 14 residues. Germline V gene data show CDR1 as SEHNR and CDR2 as FQNEAQ (reference sequence). Based on the CDR3 plus reference TRBV7-9 and TRBJ1-5, the full variable domain is DTGVSQNPRHKITKRGQNVTFRCDPISEHNRLYWYRQTLGQGPEFLTYFQNEAQLEKSRLLSDRFSAERPKGSFSTLEIQRTEQGDSAMYLCASSSDAGNQPQHFGDGTRLSIL.

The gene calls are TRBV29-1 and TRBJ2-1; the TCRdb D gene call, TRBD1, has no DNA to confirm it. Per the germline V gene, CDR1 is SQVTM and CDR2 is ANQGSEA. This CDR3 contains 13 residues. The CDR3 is CSPTGSSYNEQFF.

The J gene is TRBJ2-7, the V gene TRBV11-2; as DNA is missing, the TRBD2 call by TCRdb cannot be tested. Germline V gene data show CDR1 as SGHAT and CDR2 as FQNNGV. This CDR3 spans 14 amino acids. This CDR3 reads CASSHLAEAYEQYF. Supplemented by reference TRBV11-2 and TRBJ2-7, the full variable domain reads EAGVAQSPRYKIIEKRQSVAFWCNPISGHATLYWYQQILGQGPKLLIQFQNNGVVDDSQLPKDRFSAERLKGVDSTLKIQPAKLEDSAVYLCASSHLAEAYEQYFGPGTRLTVT.

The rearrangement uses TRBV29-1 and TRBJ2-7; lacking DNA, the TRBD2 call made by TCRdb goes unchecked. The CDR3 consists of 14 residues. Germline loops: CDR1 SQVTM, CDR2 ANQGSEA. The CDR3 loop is CSVVGREPSYEQYF.

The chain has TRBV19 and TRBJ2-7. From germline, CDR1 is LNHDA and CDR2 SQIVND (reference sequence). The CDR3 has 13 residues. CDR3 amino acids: CASRGRGSYEQYF. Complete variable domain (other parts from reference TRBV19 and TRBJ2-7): DGGITQSPKYLFRKEGQNVTLSCEQNLNHDAMYWYRQDPGQGLRLIYYSQIVNDFQKGDIAEGYSVSREKKESFPLTVTSAQKNPTAFYLCASRGRGSYEQYFGPGTRLTVT.

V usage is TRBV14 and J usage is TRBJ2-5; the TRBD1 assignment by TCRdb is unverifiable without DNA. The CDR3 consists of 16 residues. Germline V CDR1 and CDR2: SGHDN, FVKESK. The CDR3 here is CASSQAPGVAQETQYF.

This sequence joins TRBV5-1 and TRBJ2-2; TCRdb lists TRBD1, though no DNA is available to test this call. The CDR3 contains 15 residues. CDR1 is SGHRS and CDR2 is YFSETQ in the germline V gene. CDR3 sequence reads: CASSPGTSSTGELFF.

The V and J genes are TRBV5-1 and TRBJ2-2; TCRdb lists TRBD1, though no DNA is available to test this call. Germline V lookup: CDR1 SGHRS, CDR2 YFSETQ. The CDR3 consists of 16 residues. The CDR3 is CASSLATGANTGELFF.

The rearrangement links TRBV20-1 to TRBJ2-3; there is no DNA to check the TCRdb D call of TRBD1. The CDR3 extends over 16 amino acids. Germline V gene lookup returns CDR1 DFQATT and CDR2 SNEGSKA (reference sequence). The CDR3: CSARARDRARTDTQYF.

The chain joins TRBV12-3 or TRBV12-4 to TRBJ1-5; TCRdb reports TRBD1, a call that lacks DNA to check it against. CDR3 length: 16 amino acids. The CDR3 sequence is CASSPRNRGSNQPQHF.

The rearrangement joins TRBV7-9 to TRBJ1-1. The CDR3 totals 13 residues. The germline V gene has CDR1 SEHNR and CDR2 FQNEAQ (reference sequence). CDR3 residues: CASITLQLTEAFF.

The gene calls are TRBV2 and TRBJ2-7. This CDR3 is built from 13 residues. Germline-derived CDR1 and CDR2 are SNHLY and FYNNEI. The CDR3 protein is CASSEEAGRRAYF.

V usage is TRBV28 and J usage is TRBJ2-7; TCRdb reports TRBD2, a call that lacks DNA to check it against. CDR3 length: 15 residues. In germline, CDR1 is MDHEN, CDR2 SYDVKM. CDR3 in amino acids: CASSLGPNGLLEQYF.

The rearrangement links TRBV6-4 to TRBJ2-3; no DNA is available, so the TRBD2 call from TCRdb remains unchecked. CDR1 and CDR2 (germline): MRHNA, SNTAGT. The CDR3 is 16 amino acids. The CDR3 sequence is CASSDGLAPFTDTQYF.

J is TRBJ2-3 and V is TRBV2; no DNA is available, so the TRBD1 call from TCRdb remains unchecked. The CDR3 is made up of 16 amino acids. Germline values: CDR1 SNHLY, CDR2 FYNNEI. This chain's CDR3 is CASRTGLFGVTDTQYF.

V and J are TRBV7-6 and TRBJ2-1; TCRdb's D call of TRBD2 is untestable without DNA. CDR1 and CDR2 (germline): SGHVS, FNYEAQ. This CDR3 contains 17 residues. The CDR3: CASSRTSGRSSYNEQFF.

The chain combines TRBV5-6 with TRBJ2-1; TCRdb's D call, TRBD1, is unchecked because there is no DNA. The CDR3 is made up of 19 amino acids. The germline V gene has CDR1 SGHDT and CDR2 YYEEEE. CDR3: CASSLLGLQHSPTYNEQFF.

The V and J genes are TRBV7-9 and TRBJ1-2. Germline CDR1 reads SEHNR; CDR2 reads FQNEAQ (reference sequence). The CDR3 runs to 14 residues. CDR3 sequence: CASSLEGEEDGYTF. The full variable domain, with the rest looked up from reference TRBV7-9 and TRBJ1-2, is DTGVSQNPRHKITKRGQNVTFRCDPISEHNRLYWYRQTLGQGPEFLTYFQNEAQLEKSRLLSDRFSAERPKGSFSTLEIQRTEQGDSAMYLCASSLEGEEDGYTFGSGTRLTVV.

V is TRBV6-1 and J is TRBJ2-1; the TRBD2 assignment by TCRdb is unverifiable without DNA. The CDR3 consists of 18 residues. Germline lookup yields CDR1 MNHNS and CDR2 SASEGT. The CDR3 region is CASSGLAGAPEGLDEQFF.

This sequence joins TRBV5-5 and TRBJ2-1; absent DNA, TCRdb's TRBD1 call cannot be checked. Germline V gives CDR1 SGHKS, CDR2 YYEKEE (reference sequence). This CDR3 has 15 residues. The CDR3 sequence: CASSLEGQPHNEQFF.

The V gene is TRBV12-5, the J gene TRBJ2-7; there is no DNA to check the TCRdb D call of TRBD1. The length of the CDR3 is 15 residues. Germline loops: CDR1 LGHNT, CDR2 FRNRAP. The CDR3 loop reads CASGSAGAASYEQYF.

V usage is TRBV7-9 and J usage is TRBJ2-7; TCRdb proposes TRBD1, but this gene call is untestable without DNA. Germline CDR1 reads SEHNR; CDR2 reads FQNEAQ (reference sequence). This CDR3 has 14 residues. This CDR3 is CASSSRDRGLEQYF.

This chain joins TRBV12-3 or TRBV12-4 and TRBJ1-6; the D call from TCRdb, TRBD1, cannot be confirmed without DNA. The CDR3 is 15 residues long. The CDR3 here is CASSRRGAGNSPLHF.

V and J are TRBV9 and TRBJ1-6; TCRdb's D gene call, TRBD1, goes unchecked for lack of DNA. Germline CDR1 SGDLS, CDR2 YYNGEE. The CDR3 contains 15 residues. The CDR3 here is CASSGRQGINSPLHF.

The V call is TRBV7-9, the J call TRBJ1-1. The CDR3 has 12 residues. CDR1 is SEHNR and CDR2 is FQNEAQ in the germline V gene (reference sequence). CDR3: CANSLGFTEAFF.

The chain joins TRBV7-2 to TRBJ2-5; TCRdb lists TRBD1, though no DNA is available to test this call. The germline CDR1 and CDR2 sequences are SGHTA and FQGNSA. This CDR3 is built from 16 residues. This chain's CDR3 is CASSEGSGPNEETQYF.

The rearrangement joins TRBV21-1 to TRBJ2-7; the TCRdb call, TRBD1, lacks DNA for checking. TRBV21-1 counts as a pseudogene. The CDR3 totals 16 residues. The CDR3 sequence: CASSKWGGQRNYEQYF.

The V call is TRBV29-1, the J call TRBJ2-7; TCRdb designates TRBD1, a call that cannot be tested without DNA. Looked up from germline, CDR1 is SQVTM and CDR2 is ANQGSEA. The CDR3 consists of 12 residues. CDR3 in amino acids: CSVLTGRDEQYF.